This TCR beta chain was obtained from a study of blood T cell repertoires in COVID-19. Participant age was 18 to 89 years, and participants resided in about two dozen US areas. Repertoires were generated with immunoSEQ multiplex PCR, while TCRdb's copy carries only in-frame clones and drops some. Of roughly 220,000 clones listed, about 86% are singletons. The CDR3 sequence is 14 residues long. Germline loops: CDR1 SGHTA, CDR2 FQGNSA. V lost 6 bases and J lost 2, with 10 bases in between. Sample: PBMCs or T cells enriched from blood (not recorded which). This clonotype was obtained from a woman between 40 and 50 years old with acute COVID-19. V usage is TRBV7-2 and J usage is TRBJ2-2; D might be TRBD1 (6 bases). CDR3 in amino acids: CASSQQGNTGELFF. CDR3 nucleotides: TGTGCCAGCAGTCAACAGGGCAACACCGGGGAGCTGTTTTTT.